Following are 11 T cell receptor beta chains from one sample sequenced in a study of response to subunit inactivated influenza vaccine. TCRdb ran MiXCR on the RT-PCR reads and lists one entry per CDR3 protein. The top ten hold roughly 10% of the sample, which has about 310,000 distinct CDR3 sequences, 21% seen once. This sample comprised PBMCs from blood, obtained roughly 20 months after vaccination. The receptors shown here come from a man between 45 and 75 years old who received an inactivated influenza vaccine.

The rearrangement joins TRBV28 to TRBJ2-5; D not resolved. Germline lookup yields CDR1 MDHEN and CDR2 SYDVKM. CDR3 size: 14 residues. Trimming removed 5 bases from V and 5 bases from J, with 15 bases in between. The DNA of the CDR3 is TGTGCCAGCAGTCCTTCCAGCAGTGGGGAGACCCAGTACTTC. Translated, it gives CASSPSSSGETQYF.

This chain joins TRBV12-3 or TRBV12-4 and TRBJ2-2, with 7 bases that match TRBD1. The CDR3 loop spans 13 amino acids. V shed 7 bases, J shed 7 bases, and the junction held 6 bases outside the gene matches. The CDR3 sequence: CASTQGESGELFF. CDR3 DNA: TGTGCCAGCACCCAGGGGGAAAGCGGGGAGCTGTTTTTT.

This chain uses TRBV7-2 with TRBJ2-7; 7 bases agree with TRBD1. Trimming at V came to 5 bases and at J to 5 bases, leaving 6 bases not matched to a gene. In germline, CDR1 is SGHTA, CDR2 FQGNSA. CDR3 length: 13 residues. DNA of the CDR3: TGTGCCAGCAGCCAGCAACAGGGGAACGAGCAGTACTTC. Translation gives CASSQQQGNEQYF.

V usage is TRBV4-2 and J usage is TRBJ2-5, with a tentative D call TRBD1 (6 bases). This CDR3 is built from 13 residues. V gave up 7 bases and J gave up 5 bases, with 14 bases separating them. Germline-derived CDR1 and CDR2 are LGHNA and YNFKEQ. CDR3 sequence: CASTRTVGETQYF. Here the CDR3 DNA reads TGTGCCAGCACCCGGACAGTCGGGGAGACCCAGTACTTC.

At least ten counts were recorded for this clonotype. This sequence joins TRBV12-3 or TRBV12-4 and TRBJ1-2; D remains ambiguous. V was cut by 5 bases and J by 8 bases, with 9 bases left in between. The CDR3 totals 11 residues. CDR3 DNA sequence: TGTGCCAGCAGTGGCTACGGAGGCTACACCTTC. The encoded protein is CASSGYGGYTF.

The chain joins TRBV15 to TRBJ2-7, with 8 bases that match TRBD1. The J segment lost 0 bases and the V segment lost 4 bases, leaving 8 bases of the junction unmatched. Germline assignment: CDR1 LNHNV and CDR2 YYDKDF (reference sequence). The CDR3 runs to 16 residues. The CDR3 bases are TGTGCCACCAGCAAAATAGGACAGGGATCCTCCTACGAGCAGTACTTC. Translated, it gives CATSKIGQGSSYEQYF.

This sequence joins TRBV18 and TRBJ1-4; perhaps TRBD1 as D (5 bases). V dropped 5 bases and J dropped 5 bases, with 15 bases sitting between them. Germline CDR1 is KGHSH and CDR2 is LQKENI. The CDR3 has 15 residues. CDR3 DNA sequence: TGTGCCAGCTCAGCGGCACAGGCCACGAATGAAAAACTGTTTTTT. Its protein product is CASSAAQATNEKLFF. Variable domain in full (rest from reference TRBV18 and TRBJ1-4): NAGVMQNPRHLVRRRGQEARLRCSPMKGHSHVYWYRQLPEEGLKFMVYLQKENIIDESGMPKERFSAEFPKEGPSILRIQQVVRGDSAAYFCASSAAQATNEKLFFGSGTQLSVL.

The chain employs TRBV7-8 and TRBJ2-3; TRBD2 matches 14 bases. In germline, CDR1 is SGHVS, CDR2 FQNEAQ. The CDR3 is made up of 18 amino acids. The trim removed 4 bases at V and 4 bases at J, leaving 10 bases unmatched. CDR3 coding DNA: TGTGCCAGCAGCTCAAGCTTTACGGGACTAGCGGGGGCAGATACGCAGTATTTT. Amino acids: CASSSSFTGLAGADTQYF.

This clonotype appeared a few times. V is TRBV11-2 and J is TRBJ2-5; TRBD1 might be the D (5 bases). V gave up 1 base and J gave up 1 base, with 22 bases separating them. The CDR3 is 19 amino acids. CDR1 is SGHAT and CDR2 is FQNNGV in the germline V gene. CDR3 loop: CASSLVYSGRRQSQETQYF. CDR3 coding DNA: TGTGCCAGCAGCTTAGTTTATTCCGGTAGGCGACAGAGCCAAGAGACCCAGTACTTC.

This clonotype was detected only a few times. V is TRBV12-3 or TRBV12-4 and J is TRBJ1-4, with D perhaps matching TRBD1 (6 bases). The V and J ends lost 6 bases and 0 bases respectively, with 14 bases between them. This CDR3 has 16 amino acids. The CDR3 DNA follows: TGTGCCAGCAGCAAACAGGGTTTTGCAACTAATGAAAAACTGTTTTTT. This sequence encodes CASSKQGFATNEKLFF.

The genes are TRBV4-1 and TRBJ2-7; 13 positions match TRBD2. V lost 0 bases and J lost 1; bases outside the gene matches: 9. CDR3 length equals 19 residues. Germline assignment: CDR1 MGHRA and CDR2 YSYEKL. The CDR3 spells CASSQEGGTSGTLSYEQYF. As DNA, the CDR3 is TGCGCCAGCAGCCAAGAGGGGGGGACTAGCGGGACCCTATCCTACGAGCAGTACTTC.